These 20 T cell receptor beta chains were sequenced from one sample in a study of CXCR3-negative and CXCR3-positive naive CD8 T cells. General study points: Hydrophobicity of TRB CDR3s was greater in CXCR3-positive naive cells than in CXCR3-negative naive cells.

cDNA libraries for TRB were generated by 5' RACE incorporating UMI labels. TCRdb re-called the 5' RACE reads; one entry per CDR3 protein, DNA not given. This sample contains around 5,000 distinct CDR3 sequences. These receptors have no known antigen. Material: naive CXCR3+ CD8+ T cells from blood. Described subset: CD45RO-CCR7+CD27+CD95- naive CD8+ T cells expressing CXCR3 (TNR3+). These TCRs come from a human donor in good health. Some clones in this sample may be carry-over from other donors' samples.

Its frequency marks this clonotype as medium-sized. Here the CDR3 reads CASSLPWYEQFF. The V call is TRBV7-3, the J call TRBJ2-1; without DNA, the TCRdb call of TRBD1 cannot be checked. Per germline, CDR1 SGHTA and CDR2 FQGTGA. CDR3 length: 12 residues.

By frequency, this clonotype registers medium-sized (0.01 to 0.1%). The chain couples TRBV29-1 to TRBJ1-1; TCRdb's D call, TRBD1, is unchecked because there is no DNA. The CDR3 consists of 13 residues. The V gene's germline CDR1 is SQVTM and CDR2 ANQGSEA. CDR3 amino acids: CSVEAPLRTEAFF.

This clonotype is medium-sized by frequency. The V gene is TRBV19, the J gene TRBJ1-2. Germline V gene data show CDR1 as LNHDA and CDR2 as SQIVND (reference sequence). This CDR3 has 14 residues. Here the CDR3 reads CASSIDVPNYGYTF.

This clonotype counts as medium-sized by frequency. V and J are TRBV3-1 and TRBJ1-1. The CDR3 is 13 residues long. Germline V gives CDR1 LGHDT, CDR2 YNNKEL (reference sequence). CDR3 sequence: CASSQTVGTEAFF.

The V and J genes are TRBV7-6 and TRBJ2-5; TCRdb names TRBD1, which stays unverified in the absence of DNA. Germline CDR1 and CDR2: SGHVS and FNYEAQ. The CDR3 is made up of 14 amino acids. The chain's CDR3 is CASSPLGEPETQYF.

The V gene is TRBV18, the J gene TRBJ2-1; TCRdb returns TRBD2, unconfirmable since there is no DNA. Looked up from germline, CDR1 is KGHSH and CDR2 is LQKENI. The CDR3 runs to 14 residues. The CDR3 is CASSPWGLGNEQFF.

This clonotype is identified as medium-sized from frequency. The genes are TRBV28 and TRBJ2-5; without DNA, the TCRdb call of TRBD2 cannot be checked. The germline V gene encodes CDR1 MDHEN and CDR2 SYDVKM. CDR3 length: 15 residues. The CDR3 spells CATHRASGMQETQYF.

The chain links TRBV27 to TRBJ2-1; the TCRdb D gene call, TRBD2, has no DNA to confirm it. From germline, CDR1 is MNHEY and CDR2 SMNVEV (reference sequence). CDR3 length: 17 amino acids. This chain's CDR3 is CASRSSSGRALGNEQFF.

Judged by frequency, this clonotype is medium-sized. The gene calls are TRBV29-1 and TRBJ2-1; the D gene TCRdb calls, TRBD2, cannot be checked with no DNA. This CDR3 has 17 amino acids. CDR1 is SQVTM, CDR2 ANQGSEA, per germline. The CDR3 protein is CSARGTSGRGSYNEQFF.

By frequency, this clonotype registers medium-sized (0.01 to 0.1%). The rearrangement uses TRBV2 and TRBJ2-2; TCRdb reports TRBD1, a call that lacks DNA to check it against. This CDR3 region has 18 residues. CDR1 is SNHLY and CDR2 is FYNNEI in the germline V gene. CDR3 sequence: CASSEALIGQGIVGELFF. Variable domain in full (rest from reference TRBV2 and TRBJ2-2): EPEVTQTPSHQVTQMGQEVILRCVPISNHLYFYWYRQILGQKVEFLVSFYNNEISEKSEIFDDQFSVERPDGSNFTLKIRSTKLEDSAMYFCASSEALIGQGIVGELFFGEGSRLTVL.

The chain couples TRBV20-1 to TRBJ2-5; without DNA, the TCRdb call of TRBD1 cannot be checked. Germline CDR1 DFQATT, CDR2 SNEGSKA (reference sequence). The CDR3 covers 15 residues. The CDR3 loop is CSARDRGGGAETQYF.

This clonotype counts as medium-sized by frequency. This rearrangement joins TRBV7-9 to TRBJ2-7; checking the TCRdb D call of TRBD1 is not possible without DNA. The germline V gene encodes CDR1 SEHNR and CDR2 FQNEAQ (reference sequence). The CDR3 totals 15 residues. This CDR3 reads CASSLVGGGRYEQYF.

This clonotype is called medium-sized based on its frequency. The V gene is TRBV15, the J gene TRBJ1-1. Germline V lookup: CDR1 LNHNV, CDR2 YYDKDF (reference sequence). The CDR3 contains 13 residues. This CDR3 is CATSSEGSTEAFF.

The chain recombines TRBV7-2 with TRBJ2-1; the D call from TCRdb, TRBD1, cannot be confirmed without DNA. The CDR3 sequence is 15 residues long. Germline values: CDR1 SGHTA, CDR2 FQGNSA. The CDR3 loop is CASEMRTGPYNEQFF.

Considering frequency, this clonotype is medium-sized. The chain uses TRBV21-1 and TRBJ1-5; TCRdb's assignment of TRBD1 cannot be checked, as there is no DNA. TRBV21-1 is labeled a pseudogene. CDR3 length: 19 residues. CDR3 loop: CASSKGMSCEGAGGQPQHF.

In terms of frequency, this clonotype is medium-sized. V is TRBV11-2 and J is TRBJ2-7; TCRdb designates TRBD2, a call that cannot be tested without DNA. The CDR3 is 17 amino acids. Per the germline V gene, CDR1 is SGHAT and CDR2 is FQNNGV. The CDR3 protein is CASSFPLGTSGNYEQYF. Variable domain in full (rest from reference TRBV11-2 and TRBJ2-7): EAGVAQSPRYKIIEKRQSVAFWCNPISGHATLYWYQQILGQGPKLLIQFQNNGVVDDSQLPKDRFSAERLKGVDSTLKIQPAKLEDSAVYLCASSFPLGTSGNYEQYFGPGTRLTVT.

Its frequency marks this clonotype as medium-sized. The chain uses TRBV5-1 and TRBJ2-5; TCRdb picks TRBD1, but there is no DNA to check that call. Germline CDR1 reads SGHRS; CDR2 reads YFSETQ. This CDR3 region has 14 residues. This CDR3 is CASSLGDSQETQYF.

This clonotype is deemed medium-sized (0.01 to 0.1%) by its frequency. V gene TRBV29-1 combines with J gene TRBJ2-1. The CDR3 has 12 amino acids. In germline, CDR1 is SQVTM, CDR2 ANQGSEA. CDR3 sequence: CSFPSSYNEQFF.

This clonotype is medium-sized by frequency. The chain employs TRBV11-2 and TRBJ1-1; TCRdb lists TRBD1, though no DNA is available to test this call. Germline V gives CDR1 SGHAT, CDR2 FQNNGV. The CDR3 consists of 15 residues. The CDR3 loop is CASSLEYRGNTEAFF.

Considering frequency, this clonotype is medium-sized. The chain carries TRBV6-5 and TRBJ2-3; TCRdb designates TRBD1, a call that cannot be tested without DNA. The CDR3 sequence is 15 residues long. The V gene's germline CDR1 is MNHEY and CDR2 SVGAGI. CDR3 residues: CASSYGAGGTDTQYF.